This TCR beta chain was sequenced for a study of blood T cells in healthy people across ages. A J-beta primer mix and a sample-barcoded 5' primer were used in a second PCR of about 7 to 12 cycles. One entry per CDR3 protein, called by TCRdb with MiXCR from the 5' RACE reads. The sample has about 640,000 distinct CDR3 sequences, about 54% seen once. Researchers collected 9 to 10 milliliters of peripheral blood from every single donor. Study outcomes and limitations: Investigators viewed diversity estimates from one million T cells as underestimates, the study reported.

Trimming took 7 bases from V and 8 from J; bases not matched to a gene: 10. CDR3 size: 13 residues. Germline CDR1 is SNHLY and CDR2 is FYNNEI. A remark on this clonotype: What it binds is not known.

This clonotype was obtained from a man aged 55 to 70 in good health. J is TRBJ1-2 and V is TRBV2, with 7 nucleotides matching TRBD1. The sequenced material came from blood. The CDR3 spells CASTFTGEGGYTF. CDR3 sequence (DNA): TGTGCCAGCACCTTCACAGGGGAGGGCGGCTACACCTTC.